A single sample is the source of the 27 T cell receptor beta chains below, sequenced in a study of blood T cell repertoires in COVID-19 (TCRdb year 2020). Receptor libraries were prepared by the immunoSEQ multiplex PCR assay. The table was pulled from immuneACCESS by TCRdb, which kept in-frame rearrangements only. Such tables lose some clones; where checked, under half of the loss comes from unresolved V genes, and the rest has no known cause. Here the sample has roughly 440,000 clones; roughly 88% occur a single time. In total, the top ten clones hold roughly 13% of the sample. The sequenced material came from peripheral blood. Every receptor here comes from a woman aged 45-65 years with COVID-19, enrolled during active disease.

The sample holds one count of this clone. The gene calls are TRBV28 and TRBJ1-1, with D possibly TRBD1 on 6 matching bases. The ends were cut back, 9 bases at V and 0 bases at J, with 14 bases in the middle. This CDR3 is 14 amino acids long. From germline, CDR1 is MDHEN and CDR2 SYDVKM. In nucleotides, the CDR3 is TGTGCCAGTAATCTCGGACAGATGAACACTGAAGCTTTCTTT. This translates into CASNLGQMNTEAFF. Full variable domain (outside the CDR3, taken from reference TRBV28 and TRBJ1-1): DVKVTQSSRYLVKRTGEKVFLECVQDMDHENMFWYRQDPGLGLRLIYFSYDVKMKEKGDIPEGYSVSREKKERFSLILESASTNQTSMYLCASNLGQMNTEAFFGQGTRLTVV.

J is TRBJ1-1 and V is TRBV5-6; D may be TRBD1 (5 bases). Trimming stripped 2 bases from V and 8 bases from J, with 10 bases between. This CDR3 is 12 amino acids long. Germline CDR1 SGHDT, CDR2 YYEEEE. CDR3 protein: CASSFGGLEAFF. The DNA of the CDR3 is TGTGCCAGCAGCTTCGGGGGGTTGGAAGCTTTCTTT.

The rearrangement links TRBV11-2 to TRBJ2-1, with D possibly matching TRBD2 (6 bases). The CDR3 covers 16 residues. Trimming removed 5 bases at V and 8 bases at J, with 22 bases between. Germline lookup yields CDR1 SGHAT and CDR2 FQNNGV. The DNA for the CDR3 is TGTGCCAGCAGCAAATCGCTAGCGCCCTCGGGTTATGAGCAGTTCTTC. Protein: CASSKSLAPSGYEQFF.

The chain has TRBV19 and TRBJ1-1, with D maybe TRBD1 (6 bases). The CDR3 totals 13 residues. The germline V gene encodes CDR1 LNHDA and CDR2 SQIVND (reference sequence). Trimming took off 5 bases at V and 5 bases at J, with 12 bases between the two ends. The CDR3 region has the DNA TGTGCCAGTAGTTTGGGGGCGCATACTGAAGCTTTCTTT. Amino acid sequence: CASSLGAHTEAFF.

This clone was picked up a small number of times. The chain carries TRBV19 and TRBJ1-2; 7 bases match TRBD1. The germline gives CDR1 LNHDA, CDR2 SQIVND (reference sequence). V lost 6 bases and J lost 8; bases outside the gene matches: 9. The CDR3 covers 13 residues. DNA of the CDR3: TGTGCCAGTAGCGACAGGGTAGGTGGCGGCTACACCTTC. Residues: CASSDRVGGGYTF.

The rearrangement joins TRBV5-6 to TRBJ2-7; possibly TRBD2 for D (5 bases). V dropped 2 bases and J dropped 7 bases, with 13 bases sitting between them. CDR3 length: 13 amino acids. CDR1 and CDR2 from the germline V gene are SGHDT and YYEEEE. CDR3 loop: CASSFGGVGEQYF. The CDR3 bases are TGTGCCAGCAGCTTCGGAGGAGTCGGGGAGCAGTACTTC.

The rearrangement joins TRBV18 to TRBJ1-6; TRBD1 might be the D (5 bases). Germline lookup yields CDR1 KGHSH and CDR2 LQKENI. V was clipped by 1 base and J by 10 bases, with 17 bases between them. This CDR3 has 16 amino acids. In DNA form, the CDR3 reads TGTGCCAGCTCACCACAGGGGCAGGGATCCGGGTCACCCCTCCACTTT. Its translation is CASSPQGQGSGSPLHF.

V gene TRBV7-8 combines with J gene TRBJ1-4, with D hard to call. V was shortened by 5 bases and J by 3 bases, with 13 bases between the two germline ends. The CDR3 has 15 residues. Germline V CDR1 and CDR2: SGHVS, FQNEAQ. CDR3 amino acids: CASSPPTRSNEKLFF. CDR3 coding DNA: TGTGCCAGCAGCCCCCCGACAAGGTCTAATGAAAAACTGTTTTTT.

The chain employs TRBV5-4 and TRBJ1-3, with TRBD1 identical over 9 bases. Germline lookup yields CDR1 SGHNT and CDR2 YYREEE (reference sequence). The CDR3 has 16 residues. The J segment lost 6 bases and the V segment lost 4 bases, leaving 11 bases of the junction unmatched. In DNA, the CDR3 is TGTGCCAGCAGCAGTTGGGACAGGGCGGTCTCAAACACCATATATTTT. As protein: CASSSWDRAVSNTIYF.

The chain joins TRBV6-2 or TRBV6-3 to TRBJ2-7; TRBD2 aligns across 9 bases. The V and J ends lost 2 bases and 2 bases, in that order; junction bases with no gene match: 4. The CDR3 runs to 15 residues. In germline, CDR1 is MNHEY, CDR2 SVGEGT. The CDR3 region has the DNA TGTGCCAGCAGTTACCTGGAGCGGGGGGCCTACGAGCAGTACTTC. This encodes CASSYLERGAYEQYF.

This rearrangement joins TRBV5-5 to TRBJ2-7; TRBD1 matches at 10 bases. The ends lost 4 bases at V and 0 bases at J; junction bases unmatched: 7. The CDR3 covers 16 residues. The V gene's germline CDR1 is SGHKS and CDR2 YYEKEE (reference sequence). Here the CDR3 reads CASSPRTGGSSYEQYF. CDR3 sequence (DNA): TGTGCCAGCAGCCCGCGGACAGGGGGAAGCTCCTACGAGCAGTACTTC.

The chain has TRBV2 and TRBJ2-2; D call uncertain. The germline V gene has CDR1 SNHLY and CDR2 FYNNEI. The CDR3 runs 15 residues. Trimming cost V 4 bases and J 0 bases, with 9 bases left between them. CDR3 residues: CASSGNSPNTGELFF. The DNA of the CDR3 is TGTGCCAGCAGTGGGAATAGCCCGAACACCGGGGAGCTGTTTTTT.

J is TRBJ2-5 and V is TRBV5-8; the D gene is possibly TRBD2 (6 bases). CDR1 is SGHTS, CDR2 YDEGEE, per germline. This CDR3 is 14 amino acids long. V lost 0 bases and J 7 bases, leaving 13 bases between the germline ends. The CDR3 reads CASSLGEARGTQYF. In DNA form, the CDR3 reads TGTGCCAGCAGCTTGGGGGAGGCGCGTGGGACCCAGTACTTC.

Ten or more counts support this clone. The rearrangement links TRBV5-6 to TRBJ2-2; D is uncertain. Trimming took 1 base from V and 8 from J, leaving 6 bases between them. The CDR3 has 12 residues. Per germline, CDR1 SGHDT and CDR2 YYEEEE. CDR3 sequence: CASSLNNGELFF. The CDR3 DNA sequence: TGTGCCAGCAGCTTGAATAATGGGGAGCTGTTTTTT.

This clone was found a few times. The chain combines TRBV29-1 with TRBJ1-3, with 7 bases identical to TRBD1. The CDR3 contains 14 residues. V trimming: 7 bases; J trimming: 9 bases; junction bases outside the gene matches: 15. The germline V gene encodes CDR1 SQVTM and CDR2 ANQGSEA. Here the CDR3 DNA reads TGCAGCGCCGCTAACAGGGGTAACGACGGCACCATATATTTT. Translating gives CSAANRGNDGTIYF. Supplemented by reference TRBV29-1 and TRBJ1-3, the full variable domain reads SAVISQKPSRDICQRGTSLTIQCQVDSQVTMMFWYRQQPGQSLTLIATANQGSEATYESGFVIDKFPISRPNLTFSTLTVSNMSPEDSSIYLCSAANRGNDGTIYFGEGSWLTVV.

The chain couples TRBV2 to TRBJ1-2; D is possibly TRBD1 (5 bases). This CDR3 region has 13 residues. Trimming shortened V by 6 bases and J by 1 base, and 9 bases separated the two germline ends. CDR1 SNHLY and CDR2 FYNNEI come from the germline V gene. CDR3 residues: CASRTEVNYGYTF. The CDR3 DNA is TGTGCCAGCAGGACAGAAGTTAACTATGGCTACACCTTC.

The chain recombines TRBV11-2 with TRBJ2-5, with 9 bases fitting TRBD2. V lost 6 bases, J lost 0 bases, and 11 bases stayed unmatched. CDR1 and CDR2 from the germline V gene are SGHAT and FQNNGV. This CDR3 comprises 17 residues. This chain's CDR3 is CASRPGLAGFYQETQYF. The CDR3 DNA reads as TGTGCCAGCAGGCCGGGGCTAGCGGGGTTTTACCAAGAGACCCAGTACTTC. The full variable domain, with the rest looked up from reference TRBV11-2 and TRBJ2-5, is EAGVAQSPRYKIIEKRQSVAFWCNPISGHATLYWYQQILGQGPKLLIQFQNNGVVDDSQLPKDRFSAERLKGVDSTLKIQPAKLEDSAVYLCASRPGLAGFYQETQYFGPGTRLLVL.

The V call is TRBV11-3, the J call TRBJ2-7; a weak D match, TRBD1 (5 bases). This CDR3 is 14 amino acids long. V was trimmed by 0 bases and J by 5 bases, leaving 11 bases between them. CDR1 SGHNT and CDR2 YENEEA come from the germline V gene. CDR3 amino acids: CASSLDQGSDEQYF. DNA for the CDR3: TGTGCCAGCAGCTTAGATCAGGGCAGCGACGAGCAGTACTTC.

This clone was counted between two and nine times. This chain uses TRBV3-1 (or the pseudogene TRBV3-2) with TRBJ1-6; TRBD1 agrees at 8 bases. Germline CDR1 and CDR2: LGHDT and YNNKEL (reference sequence). CDR3 size: 18 residues. The ends lost 7 bases at V and 4 bases at J; junction bases unmatched: 15. This chain's CDR3 is CASTLTVGTGFYNSPLHF. The CDR3 nucleotides are TGTGCCAGCACCTTGACCGTGGGGACAGGATTTTATAATTCACCCCTCCACTTT.

The V call is TRBV5-1, the J call TRBJ2-7; 7 bases line up with TRBD2. Germline V gene lookup returns CDR1 SGHRS and CDR2 YFSETQ. This CDR3 is 14 amino acids long. V dropped 3 bases and J dropped 5; count of bases not matched to a gene: 8. In DNA, the CDR3 is TGCGCCAGCAGCTCTCGGACTAGTCTCGACGAGCAGTACTTC. Its translation is CASSSRTSLDEQYF.

The rearrangement joins TRBV2 to TRBJ2-6; 7 bases align to TRBD1. This CDR3 has 17 residues. J lost 2 bases, V lost 5 bases, and 9 bases had no gene match. Germline CDR1 reads SNHLY; CDR2 reads FYNNEI. The DNA of the CDR3 is TGTGCCAGCAGTAAAGACAGGGCTGGTGCTGGGGCCAACGTCCTGACTTTC. It translates to CASSKDRAGAGANVLTF.

The chain couples TRBV9 to TRBJ2-4; no reliable D call. The V gene's germline CDR1 is SGDLS and CDR2 YYNGEE. The CDR3 extends over 14 amino acids. The V and J ends lost 4 bases and 8 bases respectively, with 16 bases between them. The CDR3 DNA follows: TGTGCCAGCAGCTCCCGATTGAGTGGAGACATTCAGTACTTC. This translates into CASSSRLSGDIQYF.

The sample holds one count of this clone. CDR3 in amino acids: CASSLEGQGYEQFF. Written as DNA, the CDR3 is TGTGCCAGCAGCTTAGAAGGACAGGGATATGAGCAGTTCTTC. The chain carries TRBV7-9 and TRBJ2-1, with TRBD1 matching over 8 bases. Looked up from germline, CDR1 is SEHNR and CDR2 is FQNEAQ (reference sequence). This CDR3 is 14 amino acids long. After removal of 1 base from V and 8 bases from J, the junction contained 4 bases not matched to a gene.

V gene TRBV6-5 combines with J gene TRBJ2-2, with D possibly being TRBD1 (6 bases). Deletions cut 5 bases from V and 4 bases from J, with 8 bases between. The CDR3 loop spans 13 amino acids. Looked up from germline, CDR1 is MNHEY and CDR2 is SVGAGI. The CDR3 DNA reads as TGTGCCAGCAGTATAGGGGGCACCGGGGAGCTGTTTTTT. It yields the protein CASSIGGTGELFF.

V usage is TRBV5-1 and J usage is TRBJ2-2, with D perhaps TRBD2 (6 bases). CDR1 is SGHRS and CDR2 is YFSETQ in the germline V gene. V lost 1 base, J lost 1 base, and 14 bases lay in between. The CDR3 is 17 residues long. CDR3 coding DNA: TGCGCCAGCAGCTTGAGGTTCGGGGGAGGGAACACCGGGGAGCTGTTTTTT. Its protein is CASSLRFGGGNTGELFF.

V usage is TRBV13 and J usage is TRBJ1-2, with TRBD1 matching over 10 bases. In germline, CDR1 is PRHDT, CDR2 FYEKMQ (reference sequence). The J segment lost 6 bases and the V segment lost 5 bases, leaving 9 bases of the junction unmatched. The CDR3 contains 15 residues. The CDR3 region has the DNA TGTGCCAGCAGCGCCTCACCGGGACAGGGGAATGGCTACACCTTC. This translates into CASSASPGQGNGYTF.

The chain recombines TRBV12-5 with TRBJ2-3; no reliable D call. Trimming removed 4 bases from V and 2 bases from J, with 22 bases in between. Looked up from germline, CDR1 is LGHNT and CDR2 is FRNRAP. The CDR3 is made up of 18 amino acids. The CDR3 DNA reads as TGTGCTAGTGGTTCAAACCCGGGTCCTGCCTACCTCACAGATACGCAGTATTTT. Translated, it gives CASGSNPGPAYLTDTQYF.